A selection of T cell receptor beta chains follows, all from one sample in a study of cytomegalovirus exposure and HLA in healthy donors. The assay was immunoSEQ multiplex PCR, and TCRdb's table has in-frame clones only and misses some. Of around 65,000 clones in the sample, roughly 80% were seen once. The sample consisted of PBMCs. Receptors originate from a girl aged 5-17 years in good health and CMV-seropositive. Both conserved end residues are part of each CDR3. D genes are given only for firm matches. Only some rows state a clone size, as once, few, many or a class for expanded clones.

D | J | V | size | CDR3 | DNA
TRBD1 | TRBJ1-4 | TRBV18 | . | CASSRTGTDEKLFF | TGTGCCAGCTCACGGACAGGAACTGATGAAAAACTGTTTTTT
TRBD2 | TRBJ2-5 | TRBV7-8 | . | CASSQGRTRGTNRYF | TGTGCCAGCAGCCAAGGGAGGACTAGAGGGACGAATAGGTACTTC
. | TRBJ1-5 | TRBV7-9 | few | CASSLEGPYQPQHF | TGTGCCAGCAGCTTGGAGGGGCCATATCAGCCCCAGCATTTT
. | TRBJ1-4 | TRBV10-3 | . | CAISEGREDLHVTNEKLFF | TGTGCCATCAGTGAAGGCAGGGAGGACCTTCATGTAACTAATGAAAAACTGTTTTTT
TRBD1 | TRBJ2-1 | TRBV6-5 | . | CASHTQGAPRVEQFF | TGTGCCAGCCATACCCAGGGGGCGCCTCGAGTGGAGCAGTTCTTC
. | TRBJ2-5 | TRBV15 | . | CATSRSLDRETQYF | TGTGCCACCAGCAGGAGTTTAGACAGGGAGACCCAGTACTTC
TRBD2 | TRBJ2-1 | TRBV2 | few | CASSLLAGANNEQFF | TGTGCCAGCAGTCTACTAGCGGGGGCCAACAATGAGCAGTTCTTC
. | TRBJ2-7 | TRBV7-9 | few | CASSWRQDEQYF | TGTGCCAGCAGCTGGAGACAGGACGAGCAGTACTTC
TRBD2 | TRBJ2-1 | TRBV9 | . | CASSVGSREGRGNEQFF | TGTGCCAGCAGCGTAGGTTCGCGGGAGGGCCGTGGAAATGAGCAGTTCTTC
. | TRBJ1-1 | TRBV28 | . | CASSFPPFKNTEAFF | TGTGCCAGCAGTTTTCCCCCCTTTAAGAACACTGAAGCTTTCTTT
TRBD2 | TRBJ2-2 | TRBV19 | . | CASRTSGEYGELFF | TGTGCCAGTAGGACTAGCGGGGAATACGGGGAGCTGTTTTTT
. | TRBJ2-1 | TRBV25-1 | . | CASSDLIRSEQFF | TGTGCCAGCAGTGACCTAATCCGTTCCGAGCAGTTCTTC
. | TRBJ1-2 | TRBV5-1 | . | CASRLAFTSNYGYTF | TGCGCCAGCAGACTAGCTTTCACATCAAACTATGGCTACACCTTC
. | TRBJ2-7 | TRBV7-2 | . | CASSFSPVYEQYF | TGTGCCAGCAGCTTTTCACCAGTCTACGAGCAGTACTTC
. | TRBJ1-1 | TRBV28 | . | CASSLLDREAFF | TGTGCCAGCAGTTTATTGGACAGAGAAGCTTTCTTT
TRBD2 | TRBJ2-1 | TRBV7-2 | . | CASSLGTSGRGRDEQFF | TGTGCCAGCAGCCTCGGGACTAGCGGGAGGGGTAGAGATGAGCAGTTCTTC
. | TRBJ2-3 | TRBV10-1 | once | CASSESKSNTQYF | TGCGCCAGCAGTGAGTCGAAAAGCAATACGCAGTATTTT
TRBD1 | TRBJ1-2 | TRBV28 | . | CASSLSDREWDGYTF | TGTGCCAGCAGTTTGTCGGACAGGGAATGGGATGGCTACACCTTC
TRBD2 | TRBJ2-1 | TRBV19 | . | CASSIDPLAGIYSYNEQFF | TGTGCCAGTAGTATAGATCCGCTAGCGGGTATCTACTCCTACAATGAGCAGTTCTTC
TRBD2 | TRBJ2-1 | TRBV4-3 | . | CASSQGGRGLAGDNEQFF | TGCGCCAGCAGCCAAGGGGGGCGGGGACTAGCGGGAGATAATGAGCAGTTCTTC
TRBD2 | TRBJ2-1 | TRBV2 | few | CASSELGLATNEQFF | TGTGCCAGCAGTGAACTGGGACTAGCGACCAATGAGCAGTTCTTC
. | TRBJ1-1 | TRBV30 | . | CAWKSENTEAFF | TGTGCCTGGAAGTCAGAAAACACTGAAGCTTTCTTT
. | TRBJ1-1 | TRBV5-6 | once | CASIRGVRVGNTEAFF | TGTGCCAGCATTAGAGGAGTCAGGGTAGGGAACACTGAAGCTTTCTTT
. | TRBJ1-3 | TRBV9 | once | CASSPVGAGGNTIYF | TGTGCCAGCAGCCCGGTAGGGGCAGGAGGAAACACCATATATTTT
TRBD1 | TRBJ1-1 | TRBV7-6 | . | CASSLRTGSTEAFF | TGTGCCAGCAGCTTGAGGACAGGAAGCACTGAAGCTTTCTTT
TRBD2 | TRBJ2-3 | TRBV14 | few | CASSQDRPLLAGSGDTQYF | TGTGCCAGCAGCCAAGATCGGCCCCTCCTAGCGGGGTCGGGAGATACGCAGTATTTT
. | TRBJ2-3 | TRBV29-1 | . | CSVLTLRGASRQSTDTQYF | TGCAGCGTCCTGACTCTACGGGGGGCTAGCAGACAGAGCACAGATACGCAGTATTTT
. | TRBJ2-7 | TRBV2 | . | CASSGGAGGPEQYF | TGTGCCAGCAGTGGCGGGGCAGGGGGTCCCGAGCAGTACTTC
TRBD2 | TRBJ2-3 | TRBV6-1 | . | CGGGGTLGTDTQYF | TGTGGTGGGGGGGGGACTTTAGGCACAGATACGCAGTATTTT
. | TRBJ2-4 | TRBV4-1 | . | CASSQTGVDIQYF | TGCGCCAGCAGCCAAACGGGGGTAGACATTCAGTACTTC
. | TRBJ1-5 | TRBV7-8 | . | CASSLAATYLYQPQHF | TGTGCCAGCAGCTTAGCAGCCACCTACTTATATCAGCCCCAGCATTTT
TRBD1 | TRBJ1-5 | TRBV6-5 | many | CASSWAGTDQPQHF | TGTGCCAGCAGTTGGGCAGGGACAGATCAGCCCCAGCATTTT
. | TRBJ2-7 | TRBV2 | . | CASSEPFDEQYF | TGTGCCAGCAGTGAACCCTTCGACGAGCAGTACTTC
TRBD2 | TRBJ2-1 | TRBV6-4 | . | CASSEGSGRDNEQFF | TGTGCCAGCAGTGAAGGGAGCGGGAGGGACAATGAGCAGTTCTTC
. | TRBJ2-5 | TRBV30 | . | CAWVGDNYQETQYF | TGTGCCTGGGTCGGGGACAATTACCAAGAGACCCAGTACTTC
TRBD1 | TRBJ1-2 | TRBV2 | . | CASSEARQGGGYTF | TGTGCCAGCAGTGAAGCGCGACAGGGCGGAGGCTACACCTTC
. | TRBJ1-5 | TRBV11-2 | . | CASSLGEGQTNQPQHF | TGTGCCAGCAGCTTAGGGGAAGGACAGACTAATCAGCCCCAGCATTTT
. | TRBJ1-1 | TRBV4-1 | . | CASRLTGGTNTEAFF | TGCGCCAGCAGGCTCACCGGGGGGACGAACACTGAAGCTTTCTTT
TRBD1 | TRBJ2-5 | TRBV30 | . | CAWNPGTGGQETQYF | TGTGCCTGGAACCCCGGGACAGGGGGGCAAGAGACCCAGTACTTC